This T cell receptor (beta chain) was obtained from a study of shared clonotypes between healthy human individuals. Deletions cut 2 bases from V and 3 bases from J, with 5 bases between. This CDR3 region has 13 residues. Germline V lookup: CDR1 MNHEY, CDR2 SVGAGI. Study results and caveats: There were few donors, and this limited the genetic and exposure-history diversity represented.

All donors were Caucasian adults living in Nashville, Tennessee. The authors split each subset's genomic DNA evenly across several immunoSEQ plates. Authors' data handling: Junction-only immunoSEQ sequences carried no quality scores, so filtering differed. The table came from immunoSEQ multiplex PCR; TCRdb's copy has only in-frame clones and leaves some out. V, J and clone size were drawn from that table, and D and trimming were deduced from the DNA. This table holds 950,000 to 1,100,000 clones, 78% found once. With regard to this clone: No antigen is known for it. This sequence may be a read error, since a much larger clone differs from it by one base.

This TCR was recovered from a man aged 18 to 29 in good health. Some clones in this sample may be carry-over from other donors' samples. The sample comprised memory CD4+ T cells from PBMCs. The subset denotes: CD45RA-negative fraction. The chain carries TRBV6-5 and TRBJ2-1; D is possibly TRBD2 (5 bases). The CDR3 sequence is CASSYRDYNEQFF. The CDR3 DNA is TGTGCCAGCAGTTACCGGGACTACAATGAGCAGTTCTTC.